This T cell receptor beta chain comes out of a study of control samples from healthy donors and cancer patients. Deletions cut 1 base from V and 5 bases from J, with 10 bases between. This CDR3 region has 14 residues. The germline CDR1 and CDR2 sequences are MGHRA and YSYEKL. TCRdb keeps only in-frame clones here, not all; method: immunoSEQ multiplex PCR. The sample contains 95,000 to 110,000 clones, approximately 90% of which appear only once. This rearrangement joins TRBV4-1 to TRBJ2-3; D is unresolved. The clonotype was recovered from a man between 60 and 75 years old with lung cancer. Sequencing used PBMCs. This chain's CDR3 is CASSQALLGDTQYF. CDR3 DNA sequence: TGCGCCAGCAGCCAAGCGTTGTTGGGAGATACGCAGTATTTT.